The rows below give T cell receptor beta chains drawn from one sample of a study of T cells of healthy individuals. Using its own MiXCR run on the 5' RACE reads, TCRdb lists one record per CDR3 protein. The repertoire consists of 35,000 to 45,000 distinct CDR3 sequences, with 3.5% to 5.5% occurring once and the leading ten covering 9.2%. The origin of the receptors is a human donor in good health. Both conserved end residues are part of each CDR3. Fields, in order: J gene, V gene, CDR3 protein.

j_call: TRBJ1-1; v_call: TRBV12-3/TRBV12-4; cdr3_aa: CASSLVEADTEAFF
j_call: TRBJ2-1; v_call: TRBV6-2/TRBV6-3; cdr3_aa: CASGLLAGDREQFF
j_call: TRBJ2-3; v_call: TRBV20-1; cdr3_aa: CSARPPFGGLTDTQYF
j_call: TRBJ2-5; v_call: TRBV4-2; cdr3_aa: CASSQGGTSAQETQYF
j_call: TRBJ2-2; v_call: TRBV7-9; cdr3_aa: CASSLSRQGAGELFF
j_call: TRBJ2-1; v_call: TRBV20-1; cdr3_aa: CSARVTSGRTSYNEQFF
j_call: TRBJ2-2; v_call: TRBV9; cdr3_aa: CASSVATQGWTSGRTGELFF
j_call: TRBJ2-5; v_call: TRBV12-3/TRBV12-4; cdr3_aa: CASSPSGQTQYF
j_call: TRBJ1-5; v_call: TRBV2; cdr3_aa: CASRSGTASNQPQHF
j_call: TRBJ2-2; v_call: TRBV13; cdr3_aa: CASSPGNTGELFF
j_call: TRBJ2-5; v_call: TRBV18; cdr3_aa: CATQLNTAQETQYF
j_call: TRBJ2-3; v_call: TRBV2; cdr3_aa: CASRGLESTDTQYF
j_call: TRBJ2-1; v_call: TRBV5-1; cdr3_aa: CASSVRQGALEQFF
j_call: TRBJ1-2; v_call: TRBV6-6; cdr3_aa: CASSKSQDYGYTF
j_call: TRBJ2-7; v_call: TRBV7-2; cdr3_aa: CASSLESRGEYEQYF
j_call: TRBJ2-5; v_call: TRBV7-3; cdr3_aa: CASSLSSGETQYF
j_call: TRBJ2-3; v_call: TRBV5-1; cdr3_aa: CASSRQMQGAQTDTQYF
j_call: TRBJ1-1; v_call: TRBV6-5; cdr3_aa: CASSYDRDSTEAFF
j_call: TRBJ2-1; v_call: TRBV20-1; cdr3_aa: CSASWDASAGNEQFF
j_call: TRBJ2-2; v_call: TRBV7-2; cdr3_aa: CASSLALATGELFF
j_call: TRBJ2-3; v_call: TRBV12-3/TRBV12-4; cdr3_aa: CASTKEGLRTDTQYF
j_call: TRBJ2-4; v_call: TRBV7-2; cdr3_aa: CASSGGGGVKNIQYF
j_call: TRBJ2-5; v_call: TRBV7-3; cdr3_aa: CASSPGLAGVGRQETQYF
j_call: TRBJ1-1; v_call: TRBV6-1; cdr3_aa: CATQKGTGLVNTEAFF
j_call: TRBJ1-5; v_call: TRBV2; cdr3_aa: CASSIVRSNQPQHF
j_call: TRBJ2-1; v_call: TRBV12-5; cdr3_aa: CASGFRQYSYNEQFF